This TCR beta chain was retrieved from a study of T cells after somatic rescue of genetic block (dated by TCRdb to 2020 to 2022). For the wider study: The study assessed how robust, over the long term, a T-cell system was when the system had developed through somatic rescue of a genetic block in T-cell development.

As for this clone: Its antigen is unknown. One base away there is no much larger clone; base qualities are not given.

Receptors were amplified or captured by the immunoSEQ multiplex PCR assay. TCRdb carries this immuneACCESS record with in-frame sequences only. Its versions omit some clonotypes, under half of them owing to an unresolved V gene in the studies checked, with the rest unexplained. This sample lists about 120,000 clones; 75% to 95% were detected once. The ten top clones hold roughly 1.5% of the sample. CDR3 length: 14 amino acids, cysteine to phenylalanine. Kept here is only the CDR3 DNA, which spans 42 bases and is read in frame from base 1. In the germline V gene, CDR1 corresponds to SGHRS and CDR2 to YFSETQ. V sheds 5 bases and J sheds 1 base, leaving 12 bases between their ends.

The sequenced material came from peripheral blood mononuclear cells (PBMCs). This TCR came from a woman younger than 35. The V and J genes are TRBV5-1 and TRBJ1-2, with no confident D gene call. The sequence in DNA is TGCGCCAGCAGGTCAGAGACGCTTAACTATGGCTACACCTTC. It translates as CASRSETLNYGYTF.